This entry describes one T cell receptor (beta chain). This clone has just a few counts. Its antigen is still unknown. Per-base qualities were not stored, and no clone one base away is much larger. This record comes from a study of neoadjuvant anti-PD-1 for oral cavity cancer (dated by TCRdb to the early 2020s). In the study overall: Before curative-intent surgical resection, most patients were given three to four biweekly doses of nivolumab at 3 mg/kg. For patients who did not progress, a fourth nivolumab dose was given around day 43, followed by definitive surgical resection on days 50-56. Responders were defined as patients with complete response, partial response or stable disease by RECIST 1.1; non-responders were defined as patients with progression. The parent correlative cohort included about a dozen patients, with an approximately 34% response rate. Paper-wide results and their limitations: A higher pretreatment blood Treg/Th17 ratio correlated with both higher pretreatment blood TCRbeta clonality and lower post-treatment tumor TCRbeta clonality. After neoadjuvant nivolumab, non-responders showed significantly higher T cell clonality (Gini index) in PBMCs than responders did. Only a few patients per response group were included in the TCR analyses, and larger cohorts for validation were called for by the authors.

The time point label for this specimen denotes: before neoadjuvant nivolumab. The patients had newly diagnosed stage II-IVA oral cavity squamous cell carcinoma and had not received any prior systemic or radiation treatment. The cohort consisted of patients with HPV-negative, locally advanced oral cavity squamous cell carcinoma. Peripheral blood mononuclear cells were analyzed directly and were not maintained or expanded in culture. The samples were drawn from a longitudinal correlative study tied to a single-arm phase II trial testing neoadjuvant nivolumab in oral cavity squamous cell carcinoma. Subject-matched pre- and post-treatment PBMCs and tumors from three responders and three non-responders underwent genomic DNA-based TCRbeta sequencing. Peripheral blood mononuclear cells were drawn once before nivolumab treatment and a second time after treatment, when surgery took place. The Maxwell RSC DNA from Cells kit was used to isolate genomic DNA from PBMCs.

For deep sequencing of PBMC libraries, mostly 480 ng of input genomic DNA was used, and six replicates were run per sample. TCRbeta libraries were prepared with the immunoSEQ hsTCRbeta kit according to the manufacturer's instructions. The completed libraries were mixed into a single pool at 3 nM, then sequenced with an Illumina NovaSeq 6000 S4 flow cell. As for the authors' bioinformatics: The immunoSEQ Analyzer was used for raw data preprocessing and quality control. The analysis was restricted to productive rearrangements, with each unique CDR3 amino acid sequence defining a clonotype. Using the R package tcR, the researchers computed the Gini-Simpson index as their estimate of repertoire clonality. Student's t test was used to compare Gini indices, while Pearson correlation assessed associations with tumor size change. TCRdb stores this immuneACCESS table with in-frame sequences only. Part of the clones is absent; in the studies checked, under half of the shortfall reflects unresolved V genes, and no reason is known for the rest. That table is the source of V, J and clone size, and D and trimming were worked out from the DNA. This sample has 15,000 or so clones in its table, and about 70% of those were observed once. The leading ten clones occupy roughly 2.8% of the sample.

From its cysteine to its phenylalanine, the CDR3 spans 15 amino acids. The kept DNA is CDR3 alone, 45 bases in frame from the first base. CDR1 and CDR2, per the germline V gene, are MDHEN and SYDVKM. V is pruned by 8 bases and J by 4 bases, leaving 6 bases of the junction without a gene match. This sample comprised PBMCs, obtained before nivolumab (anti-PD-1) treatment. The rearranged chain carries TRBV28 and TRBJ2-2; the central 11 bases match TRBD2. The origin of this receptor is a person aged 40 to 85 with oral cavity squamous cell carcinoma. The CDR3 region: CASGPGTSGTGELFF. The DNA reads TGTGCCAGCGGCCCCGGGACTAGCGGCACCGGGGAGCTGTTTTTT.